This is a list of T cell receptor beta chains from one sample in a study of cytomegalovirus exposure and HLA in healthy donors. Profiled with immunoSEQ multiplex PCR; TCRdb holds only in-frame clones, not every one. This table holds about 120,000 clones, about 83% found once. Input material: PBMCs. These receptor sequences come from a woman in her forties in good health and CMV-seropositive. CDR3s leave out the opening cysteine and the closing phenylalanine or tryptophan.

V gene: TRBV5-8; J gene: TRBJ1-4; CDR3 protein: ASSSSRGLGEKLF
V gene: TRBV6-1; J gene: TRBJ2-7; CDR3 protein: ASSEALHRIYEQY
V gene: TRBV5-4; J gene: TRBJ2-3; CDR3 protein: ASSSTLAGGDTQY
V gene: TRBV2; J gene: TRBJ1-5; CDR3 protein: ASSDRALINQPQH
V gene: TRBV30; J gene: TRBJ2-7; CDR3 protein: AWSEVGGEQY
V gene: TRBV10-1; J gene: TRBJ2-3; CDR3 protein: ASSYLPGSDTQY
V gene: TRBV2; J gene: TRBJ1-5; CDR3 protein: ASSPNFNQPQH
V gene: TRBV30; J gene: TRBJ1-1; CDR3 protein: AWKQGLNTEAF
V gene: TRBV4-3; J gene: TRBJ2-7; CDR3 protein: ASSQSLGVAYEQY
V gene: TRBV28; J gene: TRBJ2-1; CDR3 protein: ASSSSGSYNEQF
V gene: TRBV30; J gene: TRBJ2-4; CDR3 protein: AWSQGVAKNIQY
V gene: TRBV20-1; J gene: TRBJ2-1; CDR3 protein: SPSSVEQF
V gene: TRBV30; J gene: TRBJ2-1; CDR3 protein: AWSGEGARRGNEQF
V gene: TRBV25-1; J gene: TRBJ2-7; CDR3 protein: ASVGPGAYYEQY
V gene: TRBV7-7; J gene: TRBJ2-7; CDR3 protein: ASSLHYWREGREQY
V gene: TRBV27; J gene: TRBJ2-7; CDR3 protein: ASSFSGGSYEQY
V gene: TRBV6-1; J gene: TRBJ1-5; CDR3 protein: ASRRGLSDQPQH
V gene: TRBV9; J gene: TRBJ2-5; CDR3 protein: ASSVEVAAGGGVQY
V gene: TRBV7-3; J gene: TRBJ2-3; CDR3 protein: ASSRDSQSDTQY
V gene: TRBV19; J gene: TRBJ1-2; CDR3 protein: ASSRWPVLFT
V gene: TRBV7-3; J gene: TRBJ2-1; CDR3 protein: ASSSMGLAGPHNEQF
V gene: TRBV6-5; J gene: TRBJ1-2; CDR3 protein: ASSVDRAGVQGYT
V gene: TRBV5-8; J gene: TRBJ2-2; CDR3 protein: ASPLGGAGELF
V gene: TRBV27; J gene: TRBJ2-7; CDR3 protein: ASSPLGRGGPYSYEQY
V gene: TRBV5-4; J gene: TRBJ1-1; CDR3 protein: ASSQTPGQDTEAF
V gene: TRBV4-2; J gene: TRBJ1-2; CDR3 protein: ASSQDRGGRDYGYT
V gene: TRBV11-2; J gene: TRBJ2-7; CDR3 protein: ASSTGTGRAYEQY
V gene: TRBV5-1; J gene: TRBJ2-7; CDR3 protein: ASSSGTGTVDYEQY
V gene: TRBV18; J gene: TRBJ1-1; CDR3 protein: ASSPGGRNTEAF
V gene: TRBV27; J gene: TRBJ2-1; CDR3 protein: ASSESALNEQF
V gene: TRBV4-3; J gene: TRBJ2-3; CDR3 protein: ASSPPDSDTQY
V gene: TRBV5-1; J gene: TRBJ2-5; CDR3 protein: ASSFGLAGAQETQY
V gene: TRBV6-1; J gene: TRBJ2-2; CDR3 protein: ASSDRNTGELF
V gene: TRBV7-9; J gene: TRBJ2-7; CDR3 protein: ASSLFRSYEQY
V gene: TRBV2; J gene: TRBJ1-1; CDR3 protein: ASSDAVNTEAF
V gene: TRBV14; J gene: TRBJ1-2; CDR3 protein: ASSQDRRGNYGYT
V gene: TRBV6-1; J gene: TRBJ1-1; CDR3 protein: ASSEESVSRTEAF
V gene: TRBV6-5; J gene: TRBJ2-7; CDR3 protein: ASSYSSAGEGNEQY
V gene: TRBV7-3; J gene: TRBJ2-7; CDR3 protein: ASSFGTSGFPGEQY
V gene: TRBV6-5; J gene: TRBJ2-3; CDR3 protein: ASSYLAGVRDTQY
V gene: TRBV18; J gene: TRBJ1-1; CDR3 protein: ASSPGQGGTEAF
V gene: TRBV28; J gene: TRBJ1-5; CDR3 protein: ASSSPWQTPNQPQH
V gene: TRBV7-2; J gene: TRBJ2-7; CDR3 protein: ASSLRSSATYEQY
V gene: TRBV7-9; J gene: TRBJ2-3; CDR3 protein: ASSYTGTLQY
V gene: TRBV18; J gene: TRBJ2-5; CDR3 protein: ASSPSSGGRETQY
V gene: TRBV11-2; J gene: TRBJ1-4; CDR3 protein: ASSLDAGATNEKLF
V gene: TRBV14; J gene: TRBJ1-1; CDR3 protein: ASSQTVNTEAF
V gene: TRBV30; J gene: TRBJ2-3; CDR3 protein: AWSTSGRRVTDTQY